This TCR beta chain was identified during a study of cytomegalovirus exposure and HLA in healthy donors. Findings and caveats of the study: A classifier reportedly called cytomegalovirus status with high sensitivity and specificity.

Points on this clone: As yet, its antigen is unknown.

Researchers ran the PCR with 60 Vbeta and 13 Jbeta primers. This table comes from immunoSEQ multiplex PCR, and its TCRdb copy is limited to in-frame clones, with some not included. The sample includes some 170,000 clones, about 80% of them seen just once. The CDR3 runs 17 residues. Germline CDR1 is SEHNR and CDR2 is FQNEAQ (reference sequence). The junction had 10 bases not matched to a gene; V was cut back by 5 bases and J by 4 bases. The chain has TRBV7-9 and TRBJ2-5; 13 positions agree with TRBD2. Sample: PBMCs. This sequence originates from a man aged 40-50 years in good health and CMV-seropositive. CDR3 DNA sequence: TGTGCCAGCAGCGGGAGAGGACTAGCGGGAGTCGGAGAGACCCAGTACTTC. Its protein is CASSGRGLAGVGETQYF.